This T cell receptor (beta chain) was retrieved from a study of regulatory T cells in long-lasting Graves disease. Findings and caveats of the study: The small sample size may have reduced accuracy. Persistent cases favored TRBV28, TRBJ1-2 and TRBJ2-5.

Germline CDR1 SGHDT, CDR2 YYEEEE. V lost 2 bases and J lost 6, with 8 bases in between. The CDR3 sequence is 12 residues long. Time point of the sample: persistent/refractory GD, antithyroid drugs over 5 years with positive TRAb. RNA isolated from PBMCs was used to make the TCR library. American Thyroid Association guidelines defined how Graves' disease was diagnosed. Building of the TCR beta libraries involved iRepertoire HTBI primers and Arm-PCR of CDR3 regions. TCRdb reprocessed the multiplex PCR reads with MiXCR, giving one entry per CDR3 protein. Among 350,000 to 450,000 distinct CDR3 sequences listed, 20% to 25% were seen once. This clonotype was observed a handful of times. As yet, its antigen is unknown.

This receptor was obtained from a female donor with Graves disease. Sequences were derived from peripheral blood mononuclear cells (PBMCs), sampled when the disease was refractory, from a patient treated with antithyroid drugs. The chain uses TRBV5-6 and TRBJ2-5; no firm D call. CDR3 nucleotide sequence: TGTGCCAGCAGCTTTTTACAAAAGACCCAGTACTTC. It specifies CASSFLQKTQYF.